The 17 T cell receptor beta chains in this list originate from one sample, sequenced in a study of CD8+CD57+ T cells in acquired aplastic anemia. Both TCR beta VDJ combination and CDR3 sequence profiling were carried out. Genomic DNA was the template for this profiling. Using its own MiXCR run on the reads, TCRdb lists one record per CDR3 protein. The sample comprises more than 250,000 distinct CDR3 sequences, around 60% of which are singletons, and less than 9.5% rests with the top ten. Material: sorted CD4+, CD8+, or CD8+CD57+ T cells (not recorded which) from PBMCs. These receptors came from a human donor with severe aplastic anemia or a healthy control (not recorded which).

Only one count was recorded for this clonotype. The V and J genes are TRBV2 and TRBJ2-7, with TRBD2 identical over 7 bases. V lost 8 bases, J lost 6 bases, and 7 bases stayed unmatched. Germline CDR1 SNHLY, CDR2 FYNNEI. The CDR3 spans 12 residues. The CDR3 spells CASPTRGGEQYF. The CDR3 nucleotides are TGTGCCAGCCCTACGCGCGGGGGCGAGCAGTACTTC. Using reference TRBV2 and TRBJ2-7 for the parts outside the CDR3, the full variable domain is EPEVTQTPSHQVTQMGQEVILRCVPISNHLYFYWYRQILGQKVEFLVSFYNNEISEKSEIFDDQFSVERPDGSNFTLKIRSTKLEDSAMYFCASPTRGGEQYFGPGTRLTVT.

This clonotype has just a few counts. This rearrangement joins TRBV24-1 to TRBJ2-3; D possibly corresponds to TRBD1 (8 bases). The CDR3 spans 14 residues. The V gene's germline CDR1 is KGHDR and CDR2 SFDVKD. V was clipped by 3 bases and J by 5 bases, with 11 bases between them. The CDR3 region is CATSDTGGGDTQYF. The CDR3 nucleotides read TGTGCCACCAGTGATACAGGGGGGGGAGATACGCAGTATTTT.

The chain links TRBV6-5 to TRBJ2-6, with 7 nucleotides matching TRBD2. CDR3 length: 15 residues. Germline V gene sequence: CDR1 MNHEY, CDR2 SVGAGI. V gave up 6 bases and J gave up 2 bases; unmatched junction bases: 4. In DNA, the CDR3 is TGTGCCAGCAGACGTGGGGGGGCTGGGGCCAACGTCCTGACTTTC. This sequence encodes CASRRGGAGANVLTF.

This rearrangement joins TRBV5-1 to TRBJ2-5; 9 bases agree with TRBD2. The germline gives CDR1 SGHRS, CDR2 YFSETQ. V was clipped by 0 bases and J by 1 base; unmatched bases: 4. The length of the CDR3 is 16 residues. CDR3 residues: CASSLGASGVQETQYF. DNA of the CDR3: TGCGCCAGCAGCTTGGGGGCTAGCGGGGTCCAAGAGACCCAGTACTTC.

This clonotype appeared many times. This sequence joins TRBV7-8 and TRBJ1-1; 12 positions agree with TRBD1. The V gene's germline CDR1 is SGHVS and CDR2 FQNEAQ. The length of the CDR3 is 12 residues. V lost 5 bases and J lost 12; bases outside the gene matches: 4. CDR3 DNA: TGTGCCAGCAGCGGGACAGGGGGCGCGTCTTTCTTT. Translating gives CASSGTGGASFF. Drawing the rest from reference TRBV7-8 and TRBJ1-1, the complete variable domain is GAGVSQSPRYKVAKRGQDVALRCDPISGHVSLFWYQQALGQGPEFLTYFQNEAQLDKSGLPSDRFFAERPEGSVSTLKIQRTQQEDSAVYLCASSGTGGASFFGQGTRLTVV.

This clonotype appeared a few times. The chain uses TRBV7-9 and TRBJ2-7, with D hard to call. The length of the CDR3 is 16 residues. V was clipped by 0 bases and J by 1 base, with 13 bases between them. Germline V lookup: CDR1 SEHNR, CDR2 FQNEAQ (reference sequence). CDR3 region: CASSLAWDPKSYEQYF. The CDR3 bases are TGTGCCAGCAGCTTAGCGTGGGATCCCAAGTCCTACGAGCAGTACTTC.

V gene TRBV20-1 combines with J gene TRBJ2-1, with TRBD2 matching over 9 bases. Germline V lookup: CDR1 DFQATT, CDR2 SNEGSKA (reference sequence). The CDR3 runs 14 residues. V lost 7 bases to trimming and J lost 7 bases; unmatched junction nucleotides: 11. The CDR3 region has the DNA TGCAGTGTCCCAGTCGGGACTAGCAAGAATGAGCAGTTCTTC. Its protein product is CSVPVGTSKNEQFF.

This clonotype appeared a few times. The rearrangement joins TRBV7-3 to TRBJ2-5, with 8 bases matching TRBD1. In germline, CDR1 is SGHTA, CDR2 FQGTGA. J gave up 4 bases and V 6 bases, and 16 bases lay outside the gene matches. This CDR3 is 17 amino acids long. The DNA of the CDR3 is TGTGCCAGCAGTCCCCGGGCAGGACAGGGCTCTCTAGAGACCCAGTACTTC. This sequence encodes CASSPRAGQGSLETQYF.

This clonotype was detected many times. In nucleotides, the CDR3 is TGTGCCAGCAGCCAAACCGGGACAGGGAACACTGAAGCTTTCTTT. It encodes CASSQTGTGNTEAFF. The J gene is TRBJ1-1, the V gene TRBV3-1; 8 bases are shared with TRBD1. This CDR3 spans 15 amino acids. The ends lost 2 bases at V and 1 base at J; junction bases unmatched: 3. Germline CDR1 reads LGHDT; CDR2 reads YNNKEL (reference sequence).

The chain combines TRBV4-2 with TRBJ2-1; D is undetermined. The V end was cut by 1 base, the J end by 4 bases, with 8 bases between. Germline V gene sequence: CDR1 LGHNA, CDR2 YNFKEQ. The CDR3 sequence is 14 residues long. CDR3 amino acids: CASSQAGIYNEQFF. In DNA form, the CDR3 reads TGTGCCAGCAGCCAAGCCGGAATTTACAATGAGCAGTTCTTC.

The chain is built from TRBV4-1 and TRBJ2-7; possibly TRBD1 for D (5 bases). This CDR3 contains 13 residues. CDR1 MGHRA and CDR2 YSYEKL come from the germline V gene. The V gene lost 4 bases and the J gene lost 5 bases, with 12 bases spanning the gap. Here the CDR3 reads CASSLGNRNEQYF. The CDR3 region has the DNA TGCGCCAGCAGCCTTGGGAACAGGAACGAGCAGTACTTC.

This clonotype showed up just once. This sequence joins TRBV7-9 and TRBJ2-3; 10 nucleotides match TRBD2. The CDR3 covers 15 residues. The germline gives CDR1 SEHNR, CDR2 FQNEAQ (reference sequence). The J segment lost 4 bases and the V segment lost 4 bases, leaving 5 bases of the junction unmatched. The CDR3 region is CASSSPGTSADTQYF. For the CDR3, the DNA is TGTGCCAGCAGCTCTCCCGGGACTAGCGCAGATACGCAGTATTTT.

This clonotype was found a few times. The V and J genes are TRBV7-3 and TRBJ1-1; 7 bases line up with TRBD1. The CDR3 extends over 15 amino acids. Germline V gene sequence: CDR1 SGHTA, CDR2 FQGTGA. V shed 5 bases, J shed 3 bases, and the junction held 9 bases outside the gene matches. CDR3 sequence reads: CASSPWDRLDTEAFF. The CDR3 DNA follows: TGTGCCAGCAGCCCTTGGGACAGATTAGACACTGAAGCTTTCTTT.

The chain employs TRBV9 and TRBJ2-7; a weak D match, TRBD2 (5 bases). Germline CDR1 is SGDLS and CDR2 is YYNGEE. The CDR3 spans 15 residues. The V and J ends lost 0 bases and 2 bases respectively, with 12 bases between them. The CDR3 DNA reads TGTGCCAGCAGCGTAGATGGGGTGGGAGCCTACGAGCAGTACTTC. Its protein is CASSVDGVGAYEQYF.

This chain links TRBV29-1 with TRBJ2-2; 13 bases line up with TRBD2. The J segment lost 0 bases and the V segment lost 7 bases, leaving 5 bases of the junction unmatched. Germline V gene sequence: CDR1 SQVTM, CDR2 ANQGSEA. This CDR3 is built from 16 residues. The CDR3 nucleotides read TGCAGCGCCGGGGGGACTAGCGGGGCGAACACCGGGGAGCTGTTTTTT. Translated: CSAGGTSGANTGELFF.

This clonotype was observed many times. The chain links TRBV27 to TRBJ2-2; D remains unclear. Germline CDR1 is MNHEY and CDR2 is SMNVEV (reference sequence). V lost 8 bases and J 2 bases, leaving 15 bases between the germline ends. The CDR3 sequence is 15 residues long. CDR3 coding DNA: TGTGCCAGCCGGGTCCGAATGGGTAACACCGGGGAGCTGTTTTTT. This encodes CASRVRMGNTGELFF.

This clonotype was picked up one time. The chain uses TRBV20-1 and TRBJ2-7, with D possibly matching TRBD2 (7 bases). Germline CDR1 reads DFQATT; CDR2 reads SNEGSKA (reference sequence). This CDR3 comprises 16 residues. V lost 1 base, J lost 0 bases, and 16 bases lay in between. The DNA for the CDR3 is TGCAGTGCTAGAGGGGGAGGGGGGGAGAGCTCCTACGAGCAGTACTTC. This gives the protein CSARGGGGESSYEQYF.